This TCR beta chain was observed in a study of cytomegalovirus exposure and HLA in healthy donors. This CDR3 is 14 amino acids long. The ends were cut back, 3 bases at V and 6 bases at J, with 14 bases in the middle. Germline assignment: CDR1 SEHNR and CDR2 FQNEAQ (reference sequence). 60 Vbeta and 13 Jbeta primers were used in PCR. Profiling relied on immunoSEQ multiplex PCR, and the TCRdb table lists in-frame clones only, not all of them. The repertoire holds about 140,000 clones, with around 80% as singletons. Regarding donors, all were healthy bone marrow donors. V is TRBV7-9 and J is TRBJ1-2, with a weak D call TRBD1 (6 bases). This TCR was recovered from a woman aged 35 to 49 in good health and CMV-seronegative. Sequenced sample: PBMCs. CDR3 DNA sequence: TGTGCCAGCAGCTTTATCACAGGGTGGAATGGCTACACCTTC. It codes for CASSFITGWNGYTF.